This T cell receptor (beta chain) was profiled in a study of T cells after yellow fever vaccination. Study conclusions and caveats: Abundant contaminating clonotypes from the bulk population could appear in FACS-sorted repertoires. The appearance of a small share of clonotypes in both CD4 and CD8 compartments was observed. Subsequent to the booster, the majority of primary-vaccination clones reappeared (96% CD4, 88% CD8).

The TCR cDNA carried a universal primer site and UMIs from 5'RACE template switching. TCRdb used MiXCR to reprocess the 5' RACE reads, holding one entry per CDR3 protein. The table shows 610,000 or so distinct CDR3 sequences, with 9% to 15% occurring only once. Details on this clonotype: Antigen specificity is unknown.

This clonotype originated in a young man who received the YFV17D yellow fever vaccine. Sequencing used PBMCs, obtained on the day of the yellow fever booster vaccination.

CDR3 in DNA: TGCAGTGCTAGAGATCGGTCCGATGAGCAGTTCTTC. Its translation: CSARDRSDEQFF. V is TRBV20-1 and J is TRBJ2-1; no clear D. CDR3 length: 12 amino acids. The germline V gene has CDR1 DFQATT and CDR2 SNEGSKA (reference sequence). V lost 0 bases to trimming and J lost 8 bases, with 8 bases between them.